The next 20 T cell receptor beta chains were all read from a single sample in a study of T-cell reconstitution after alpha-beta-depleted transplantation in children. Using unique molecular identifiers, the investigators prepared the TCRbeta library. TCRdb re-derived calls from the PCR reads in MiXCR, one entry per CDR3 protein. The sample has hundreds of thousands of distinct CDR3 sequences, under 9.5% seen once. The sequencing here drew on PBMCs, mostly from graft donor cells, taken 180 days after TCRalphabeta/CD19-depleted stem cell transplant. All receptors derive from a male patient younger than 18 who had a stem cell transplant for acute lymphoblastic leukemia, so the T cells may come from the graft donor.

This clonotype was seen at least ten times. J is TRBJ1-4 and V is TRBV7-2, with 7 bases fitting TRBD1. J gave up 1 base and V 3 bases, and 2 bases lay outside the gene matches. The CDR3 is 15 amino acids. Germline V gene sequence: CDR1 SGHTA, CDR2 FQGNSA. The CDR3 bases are TGTGCCAGCAGCTTTTACAGGGGAACTAATGAAAAACTGTTTTTT. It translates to CASSFYRGTNEKLFF.

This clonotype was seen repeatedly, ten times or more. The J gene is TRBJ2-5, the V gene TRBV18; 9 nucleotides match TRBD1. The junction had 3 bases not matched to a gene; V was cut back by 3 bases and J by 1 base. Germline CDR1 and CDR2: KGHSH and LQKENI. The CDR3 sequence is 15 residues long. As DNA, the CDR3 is TGTGCCAGCTCACCGCGGACAGGGGTCCAAGAGACCCAGTACTTC. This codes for CASSPRTGVQETQYF.

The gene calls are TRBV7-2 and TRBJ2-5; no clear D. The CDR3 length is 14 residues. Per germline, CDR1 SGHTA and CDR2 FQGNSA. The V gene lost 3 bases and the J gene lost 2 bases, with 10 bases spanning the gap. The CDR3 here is CASSFVAGQETQYF. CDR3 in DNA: TGTGCCAGCAGCTTTGTGGCAGGTCAAGAGACCCAGTACTTC.

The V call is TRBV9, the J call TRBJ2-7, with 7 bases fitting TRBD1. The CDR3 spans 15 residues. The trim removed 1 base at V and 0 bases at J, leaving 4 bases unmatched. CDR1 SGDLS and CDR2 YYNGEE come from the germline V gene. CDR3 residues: CASSVRQGSSYEQYF. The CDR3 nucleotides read TGTGCCAGCAGCGTACGACAGGGCAGCTCCTACGAGCAGTACTTC.

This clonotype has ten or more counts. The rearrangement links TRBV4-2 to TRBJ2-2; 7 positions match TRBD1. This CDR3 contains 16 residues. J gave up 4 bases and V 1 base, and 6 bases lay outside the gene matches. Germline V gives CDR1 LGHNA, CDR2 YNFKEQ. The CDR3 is CASSQAGTVVTGELFF. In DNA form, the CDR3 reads TGTGCCAGCAGCCAAGCCGGGACAGTAGTCACCGGGGAGCTGTTTTTT.

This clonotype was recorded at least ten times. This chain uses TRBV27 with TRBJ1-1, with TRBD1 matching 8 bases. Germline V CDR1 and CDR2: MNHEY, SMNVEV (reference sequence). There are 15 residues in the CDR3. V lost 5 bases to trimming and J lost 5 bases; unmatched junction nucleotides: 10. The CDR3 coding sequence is TGTGCCAGCAGTCCCCGGTACAGGGGGAAAACTGAAGCTTTCTTT. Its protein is CASSPRYRGKTEAFF.

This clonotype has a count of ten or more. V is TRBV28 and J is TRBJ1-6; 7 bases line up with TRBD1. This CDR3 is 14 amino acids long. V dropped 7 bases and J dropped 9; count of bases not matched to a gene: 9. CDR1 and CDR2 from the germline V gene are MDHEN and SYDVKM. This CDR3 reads CASIQSGDSSPLHF. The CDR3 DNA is TGTGCCAGCATTCAGTCGGGGGACAGTTCACCCCTCCACTTT.

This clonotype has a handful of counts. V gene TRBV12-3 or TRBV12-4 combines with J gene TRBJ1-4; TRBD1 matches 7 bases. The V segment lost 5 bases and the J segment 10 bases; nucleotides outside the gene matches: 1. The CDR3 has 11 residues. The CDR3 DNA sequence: TGTGCCAGCAGTCAGGGGGGAAAACTGTTTTTT. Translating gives CASSQGGKLFF.

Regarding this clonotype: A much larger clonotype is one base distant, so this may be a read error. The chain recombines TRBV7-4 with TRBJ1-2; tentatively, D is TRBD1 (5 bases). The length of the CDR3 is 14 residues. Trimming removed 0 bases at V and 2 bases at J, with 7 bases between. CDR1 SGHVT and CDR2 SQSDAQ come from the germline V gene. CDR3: CASSLAAGNYGYTF. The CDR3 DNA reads TGTGCCAGCAGCTTAGCAGCAGGGAACTATGGCTACACCTTC.

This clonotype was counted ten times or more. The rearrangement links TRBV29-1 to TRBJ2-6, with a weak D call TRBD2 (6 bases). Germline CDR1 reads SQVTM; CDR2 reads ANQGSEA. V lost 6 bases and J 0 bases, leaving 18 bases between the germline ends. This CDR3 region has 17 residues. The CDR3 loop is CSVETSKTTSGANVLTF. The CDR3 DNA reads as TGCAGCGTCGAGACTAGTAAGACTACCTCTGGGGCCAACGTCCTGACTTTC.

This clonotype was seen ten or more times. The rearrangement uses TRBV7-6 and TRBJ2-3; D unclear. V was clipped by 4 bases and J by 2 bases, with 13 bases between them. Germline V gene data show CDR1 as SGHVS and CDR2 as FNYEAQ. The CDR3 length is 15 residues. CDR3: CASSSTFSSTDTQYF. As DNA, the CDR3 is TGTGCCAGCAGCTCGACTTTTTCCTCCACAGATACGCAGTATTTT.

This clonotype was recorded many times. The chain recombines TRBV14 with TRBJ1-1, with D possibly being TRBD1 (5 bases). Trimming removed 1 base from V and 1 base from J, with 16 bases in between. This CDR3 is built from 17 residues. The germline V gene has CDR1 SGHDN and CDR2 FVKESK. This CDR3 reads CASSQGRGRAKNTEAFF. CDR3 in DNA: TGTGCCAGCAGCCAAGGGAGAGGCAGGGCTAAGAACACTGAAGCTTTCTTT.

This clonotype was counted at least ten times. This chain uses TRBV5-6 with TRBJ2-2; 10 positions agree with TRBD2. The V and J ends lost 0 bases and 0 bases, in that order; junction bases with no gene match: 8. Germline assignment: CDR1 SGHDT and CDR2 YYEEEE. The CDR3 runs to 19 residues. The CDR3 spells CASSLVRLAGHANTGELFF. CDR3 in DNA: TGTGCCAGCAGCTTGGTGAGACTAGCGGGCCACGCGAACACCGGGGAGCTGTTTTTT. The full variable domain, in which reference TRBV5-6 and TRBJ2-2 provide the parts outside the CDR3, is DAGVTQSPTHLIKTRGQQVTLRCSPKSGHDTVSWYQQALGQGPQFIFQYYEEEERQRGNFPDRFSGHQFPNYSSELNVNALLLGDSALYLCASSLVRLAGHANTGELFFGEGSRLTVL.

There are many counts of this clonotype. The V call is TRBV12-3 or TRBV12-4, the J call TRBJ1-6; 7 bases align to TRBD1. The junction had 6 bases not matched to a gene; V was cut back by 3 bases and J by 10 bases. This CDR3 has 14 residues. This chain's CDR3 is CASSLTGKGSPLHF. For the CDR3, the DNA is TGTGCCAGCAGTTTGACAGGGAAAGGATCACCCCTCCACTTT.

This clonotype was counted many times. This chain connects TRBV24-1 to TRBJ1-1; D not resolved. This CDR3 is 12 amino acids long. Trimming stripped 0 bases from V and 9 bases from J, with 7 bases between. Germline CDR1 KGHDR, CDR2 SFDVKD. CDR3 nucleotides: TGTGCCACCAGTGATTTGGTTGGCAAAGCTTTCTTT. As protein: CATSDLVGKAFF.

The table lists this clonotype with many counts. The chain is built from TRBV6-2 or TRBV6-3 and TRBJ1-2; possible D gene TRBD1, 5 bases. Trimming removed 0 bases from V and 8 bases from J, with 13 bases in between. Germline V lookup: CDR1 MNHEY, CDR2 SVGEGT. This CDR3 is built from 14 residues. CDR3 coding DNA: TGTGCCAGCAGTTACTCGCGCGACAGCCGAGGCTACACCTTC. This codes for CASSYSRDSRGYTF.

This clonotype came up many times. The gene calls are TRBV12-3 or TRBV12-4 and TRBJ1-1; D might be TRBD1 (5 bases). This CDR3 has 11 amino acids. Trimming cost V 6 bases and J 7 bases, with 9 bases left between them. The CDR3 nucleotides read TGTGCCAGCAGCTCGGGGGTTGAAGCTTTCTTT. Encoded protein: CASSSGVEAFF.

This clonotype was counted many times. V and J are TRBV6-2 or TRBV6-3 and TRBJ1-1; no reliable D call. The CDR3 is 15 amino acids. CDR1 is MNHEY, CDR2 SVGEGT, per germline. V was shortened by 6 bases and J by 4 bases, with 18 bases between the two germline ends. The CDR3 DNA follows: TGTGCCAGCAGCCTCAAGTGGGCCGGGAGCACTGAAGCTTTCTTT. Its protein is CASSLKWAGSTEAFF.

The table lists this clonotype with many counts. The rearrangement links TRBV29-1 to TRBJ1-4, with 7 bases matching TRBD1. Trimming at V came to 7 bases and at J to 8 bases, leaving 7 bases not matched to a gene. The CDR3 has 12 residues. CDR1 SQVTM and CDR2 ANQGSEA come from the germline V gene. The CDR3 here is CSARQGGEKLFF. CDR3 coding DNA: TGCAGCGCTAGACAGGGTGGAGAAAAACTGTTTTTT.

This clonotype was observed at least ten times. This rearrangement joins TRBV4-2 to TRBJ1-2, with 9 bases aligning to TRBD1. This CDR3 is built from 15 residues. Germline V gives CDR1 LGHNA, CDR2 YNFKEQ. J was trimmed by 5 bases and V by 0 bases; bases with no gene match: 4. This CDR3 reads CASSQDPGQGYGYTF. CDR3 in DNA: TGTGCCAGCAGCCAAGATCCGGGACAGGGTTATGGCTACACCTTC.